This T cell receptor beta chain was sequenced for a study of blood T cell repertoires in COVID-19. On the study more broadly: T cells, B-cell-depleted T cells, or PBMCs provided the cDNA or gDNA that served as material.

Study processing details: Estimated nucleated cell counts came from reference gene primer amplification. Only in-frame clones appear in the TCRdb table, and some are missing; sequencing was by immunoSEQ multiplex PCR. V, J and clone size are those of that table, while D and trimming were read from the DNA. The repertoire consists of more than 60,000 clones, with 75% to 90% occurring once and the leading ten covering over 6%. Trimming removed 5 bases from V and 5 bases from J; junction bases left unmatched: 8. Germline CDR1 and CDR2: SEHNR and FQNEAQ (reference sequence). The CDR3 is 15 residues long.

The receptor was derived from an older man with COVID-19, enrolled during active disease. The chain recombines TRBV7-9 with TRBJ1-4; 7 bases map to TRBD1. Source material: peripheral blood. The CDR3 coding sequence is TGTGCCAGCAGCCCCTGGGACAGTCCAAATGAAAAACTGTTTTTT. Translated, it gives CASSPWDSPNEKLFF.